Below, 31 T cell receptor beta chains from the same sample are listed, as sequenced in a study of blood T cell repertoires in COVID-19. Clones were sequenced by immunoSEQ multiplex PCR, and TCRdb holds only the in-frame ones, with some missing. The sample includes 15,000 to 17,000 clones, more than 75% of them seen just once. Sequencing used peripheral blood. The origin of the receptors is a man older than 75 with active or convalescent COVID-19.

The V call is TRBV6-5, the J call TRBJ2-3; 11 bases fit TRBD2. The ends lost 2 bases at V and 5 bases at J; junction bases unmatched: 6. The CDR3 contains 16 residues. The germline V gene encodes CDR1 MNHEY and CDR2 SVGAGI. CDR3 nucleotide sequence: TGTGCCAGCAGTTACGTTAGCGGGGGGGCCGGAGATACGCAGTATTTT. Amino acid sequence: CASSYVSGGAGDTQYF.

V and J are TRBV7-2 and TRBJ2-2, with D maybe TRBD2 (6 bases). Germline V gene data show CDR1 as SGHTA and CDR2 as FQGNSA. The CDR3 runs 15 residues. The V end was cut by 7 bases, the J end by 0 bases, with 12 bases between. The CDR3 DNA reads as TGTGCCAGCACCCGGGACTCTACGAACACCGGGGAGCTGTTTTTT. Protein product: CASTRDSTNTGELFF.

The genes are TRBV24-1 and TRBJ2-3; 8 nucleotides align to TRBD1. CDR1 KGHDR and CDR2 SFDVKD come from the germline V gene. Unmatched junction bases numbered 5, after V lost 7 bases and J lost 0 bases. The CDR3 extends over 15 amino acids. The CDR3 region is CATSYGQGSTDTQYF. The DNA of the CDR3 is TGTGCCACCAGCTACGGACAGGGTAGCACAGATACGCAGTATTTT.

The chain employs TRBV11-3 and TRBJ2-7; D is perhaps TRBD1 (6 bases). Germline values: CDR1 SGHNT, CDR2 YENEEA. There are 15 residues in the CDR3. The V gene lost 5 bases and the J gene lost 0 bases, with 14 bases spanning the gap. CDR3 amino acids: CASSPGTRSSYEQYF. The CDR3 bases are TGTGCCAGCAGCCCGGGGACAAGGAGCTCCTACGAGCAGTACTTC.

J is TRBJ1-2 and V is TRBV19; 7 bases agree with TRBD1. Germline V lookup: CDR1 LNHDA, CDR2 SQIVND (reference sequence). The trim removed 7 bases at V and 4 bases at J, leaving 3 bases unmatched. The CDR3 length is 12 residues. CDR3 coding DNA: TGTGCCAGTATAGGGACAGTCTATGGCTACACCTTC. Its protein is CASIGTVYGYTF.

The V and J genes are TRBV9 and TRBJ2-7; TRBD1 matches 10 bases. The ends lost 2 bases at V and 9 bases at J; junction bases unmatched: 14. The CDR3 sequence is 16 residues long. In germline, CDR1 is SGDLS, CDR2 YYNGEE. The CDR3 is CASSVDPGTGDRVQYF. The CDR3 nucleotides read TGTGCCAGCAGCGTCGACCCCGGGACAGGGGACAGGGTGCAGTACTTC.

The CDR3 spells CASSPGLSNQPQHF. The CDR3 DNA sequence: TGTGCCAGCTCACCAGGACTTAGCAATCAGCCCCAGCATTTT. The chain uses TRBV18 and TRBJ1-5; no reliable D call. Looked up from germline, CDR1 is KGHSH and CDR2 is LQKENI. CDR3 size: 14 residues. Trimming took off 2 bases at V and 0 bases at J, with 5 bases between the two ends.

The genes are TRBV4-1 and TRBJ2-7, with D perhaps matching TRBD2 (7 bases). Trimming took off 6 bases at V and 7 bases at J, with 19 bases between the two ends. Germline V gives CDR1 MGHRA, CDR2 YSYEKL. The CDR3 runs to 14 residues. DNA for the CDR3: TGCGCCAGCAGGGCTTCTCGGGGGGCGGAAGAGCAGTACTTC. It encodes CASRASRGAEEQYF.

CDR3 amino acids: CASSDWGTGYGYTF. CDR3 nucleotide sequence: TGTGCCAGCAGTGACTGGGGGACAGGGTATGGCTACACCTTC. J is TRBJ1-2 and V is TRBV6-6, with 9 positions matching TRBD1. Unmatched junction bases numbered 6, after V lost 5 bases and J lost 5 bases. The CDR3 has 14 residues. Per the germline V gene, CDR1 is MNHNY and CDR2 is SVGAGI (reference sequence).

This CDR3 is CASSPGSSSGGELFF. In DNA form, the CDR3 reads TGTGCCAGCAGCCCTGGGAGTAGTTCGGGCGGGGAGCTGTTTTTT. This sequence joins TRBV7-3 and TRBJ2-2; a weak D match, TRBD2 (5 bases). Trimming took off 5 bases at V and 7 bases at J, with 17 bases between the two ends. The CDR3 is made up of 15 amino acids. Germline CDR1 and CDR2: SGHTA and FQGTGA.

The CDR3 loop is CASRYADRGLTQYF. DNA of the CDR3: TGTGCCAGCAGATATGCCGACAGGGGATTGACGCAGTATTTT. The chain has TRBV5-4 and TRBJ2-3; TRBD1 matches 8 bases. The CDR3 covers 14 residues. CDR1 and CDR2 (germline): SGHNT, YYREEE (reference sequence). Unmatched junction bases numbered 11, after V lost 5 bases and J lost 9 bases.

The chain couples TRBV3-1 (or the pseudogene TRBV3-2) to TRBJ2-5, with 7 bases that match TRBD2. CDR1 is LGHDT and CDR2 is YNNKEL in the germline V gene (reference sequence). V shed 4 bases and J 2 bases; nucleotides not matched to a gene: 4. The CDR3 has 14 amino acids. CDR3 nucleotides: TGTGCCAGCAGCCGCGCTAGCGGACAAGAGACCCAGTACTTC. Its protein product is CASSRASGQETQYF.

This sequence joins TRBV5-1 and TRBJ2-5, with D perhaps matching TRBD1 (8 bases). This CDR3 contains 14 residues. Germline CDR1 SGHRS, CDR2 YFSETQ. The V gene lost 3 bases and the J gene lost 3 bases, with 12 bases spanning the gap. The CDR3 coding sequence is TGCGCCAGCAGCTCCACAGGGGGGGAAGAGACCCAGTACTTC. Its protein product is CASSSTGGEETQYF.

The count of this clone is one. V is TRBV30 and J is TRBJ2-2; 11 bases are a match to TRBD2. CDR3 length: 15 residues. Germline CDR1 GTSNPN, CDR2 SVGIG (reference sequence). The V segment lost 2 bases and the J segment 7 bases; nucleotides outside the gene matches: 6. In DNA form, the CDR3 reads TGTGCCTGGAGTAGACTAGCGGGGAACGTCGGGGAGCTGTTTTTT. Translation gives CAWSRLAGNVGELFF.

This chain joins TRBV3-1 (or the pseudogene TRBV3-2) and TRBJ2-7; 9 bases line up with TRBD1. CDR3 length: 15 residues. The J segment lost 7 bases and the V segment lost 3 bases, leaving 10 bases of the junction unmatched. Germline V gives CDR1 LGHDT, CDR2 YNNKEL (reference sequence). CDR3: CASSQPGQGFREQYF. CDR3 in DNA: TGTGCCAGCAGCCAGCCGGGACAGGGTTTTCGGGAGCAGTACTTC.

The chain joins TRBV5-1 to TRBJ2-1, with D unclear. The CDR3 runs to 16 residues. V lost 5 bases, J lost 0 bases, and 15 bases lay in between. Germline CDR1 reads SGHRS; CDR2 reads YFSETQ. The CDR3 is CASSRRDSSSYNEQFF. CDR3 sequence (DNA): TGCGCCAGCAGTCGTCGCGACTCGAGCTCCTACAATGAGCAGTTCTTC.

This chain joins TRBV10-3 and TRBJ2-5, with 9 nucleotides matching TRBD2. The CDR3 spans 16 residues. V lost 7 bases, J lost 1 base, and 10 bases stayed unmatched. Per the germline V gene, CDR1 is ENHRY and CDR2 is SYGVKD. The CDR3 sequence is CAIKGRSGGAQETQYF. The CDR3 DNA follows: TGTGCCATCAAAGGTCGTAGCGGGGGAGCCCAAGAGACCCAGTACTTC.

The chain links TRBV15 to TRBJ1-5; D gene ambiguous. Trimming shortened V by 6 bases and J by 2 bases, and 14 bases separated the two germline ends. From germline, CDR1 is LNHNV and CDR2 YYDKDF (reference sequence). The CDR3 is 15 amino acids. The CDR3 loop is CATSAEGPGNQPQHF. DNA for the CDR3: TGTGCCACCAGTGCGGAGGGCCCGGGCAATCAGCCCCAGCATTTT.

The chain is built from TRBV19 and TRBJ1-2; 7 bases match TRBD1. Germline CDR1 is LNHDA and CDR2 is SQIVND (reference sequence). V dropped 4 bases and J dropped 5; count of bases not matched to a gene: 13. The CDR3 is 16 amino acids. CDR3 sequence: CASSTDGTVWSYGYTF. In nucleotides, the CDR3 is TGTGCCAGTAGTACCGACGGGACAGTGTGGAGTTATGGCTACACCTTC.

The chain couples TRBV19 to TRBJ2-7; 7 nucleotides align to TRBD2. Trimming at V came to 4 bases and at J to 2 bases, leaving 20 bases not matched to a gene. The CDR3 is 19 amino acids. CDR1 and CDR2 (germline): LNHDA, SQIVND (reference sequence). The CDR3 coding sequence is TGTGCCAGTAGTACACCGGTCTCGGGGAGGGGATCCTTAACCTACGAGCAGTACTTC. Residues: CASSTPVSGRGSLTYEQYF.

This clone was found a few times. The chain has TRBV7-9 and TRBJ1-1; maybe TRBD1 (6 bases). This CDR3 has 15 amino acids. Germline V CDR1 and CDR2: SEHNR, FQNEAQ (reference sequence). Trimming cost V 2 bases and J 0 bases, with 10 bases left between them. The CDR3 is CASSLTGGLNTEAFF. The CDR3 nucleotides read TGTGCCAGCAGCTTAACGGGGGGGCTGAACACTGAAGCTTTCTTT.

The rearrangement links TRBV10-2 to TRBJ2-7, with D possibly TRBD1 on 6 matching bases. CDR1 WSHSY and CDR2 SAAADI come from the germline V gene. Between the trimmed V and J ends, which lost 1 base and 5 bases, there was a span of 9 bases. The CDR3 covers 13 residues. CDR3 loop: CASSEWQGNEQYF. The CDR3 DNA reads TGCGCCAGCAGTGAGTGGCAGGGGAACGAGCAGTACTTC.

The chain carries TRBV18 and TRBJ1-2; no clear D. The length of the CDR3 is 12 residues. CDR1 is KGHSH, CDR2 LQKENI, per germline. V was cut by 3 bases and J by 8 bases, with 10 bases left in between. CDR3 DNA sequence: TGTGCCAGCTCACCGGCAGGTATCGGCTACACCTTC. Its translation is CASSPAGIGYTF.

The V and J genes are TRBV6-2 or TRBV6-3 and TRBJ2-1, with 10 positions matching TRBD2. CDR1 and CDR2 (germline): MNHEY, SVGEGT. J gave up 0 bases and V 6 bases, and 17 bases lay outside the gene matches. The CDR3 covers 20 residues. CDR3 in DNA: TGTGCCAGCAGCCAGGGGCGGGCTAGCGGGGGTAAGAGCTCCTACAATGAGCAGTTCTTC. Translation: CASSQGRASGGKSSYNEQFF.

The genes are TRBV2 and TRBJ1-1; tentative D call: TRBD1 (5 bases). This CDR3 has 15 amino acids. V was cut by 5 bases and J by 6 bases, with 19 bases left in between. In germline, CDR1 is SNHLY, CDR2 FYNNEI. The CDR3 DNA reads as TGTGCCAGCAGTCCTTACGACAGCCAGATTTCTGAAGCTTTCTTT. This codes for CASSPYDSQISEAFF. Using reference TRBV2 and TRBJ1-1 for the parts outside the CDR3, the full variable domain is EPEVTQTPSHQVTQMGQEVILRCVPISNHLYFYWYRQILGQKVEFLVSFYNNEISEKSEIFDDQFSVERPDGSNFTLKIRSTKLEDSAMYFCASSPYDSQISEAFFGQGTRLTVV.

This clone has only one observation. This CDR3 is CASSFKDTQYF. CDR3 bases: TGTGCCAGCAGCTTTAAAGATACGCAGTATTTT. The chain recombines TRBV5-8 with TRBJ2-3; D is unresolved. V lost 2 bases and J 5 bases, leaving 3 bases between the germline ends. The CDR3 is made up of 11 amino acids. The germline V gene has CDR1 SGHTS and CDR2 YDEGEE. Drawing the rest from reference TRBV5-8 and TRBJ2-3, the complete variable domain is EAGVTQSPTHLIKTRGQQATLRCSPISGHTSVYWYQQALGLGLQFLLWYDEGEERNRGNFPPRFSGRQFPNYSSELNVNALELEDSALYLCASSFKDTQYFGPGTRLTVL.

The chain carries TRBV2 and TRBJ1-5, with D tentatively TRBD1 (6 bases). Per germline, CDR1 SNHLY and CDR2 FYNNEI. The CDR3 is made up of 14 amino acids. V was clipped by 1 base and J by 2 bases, with 6 bases between them. This chain's CDR3 is CASSEGTGNQPQHF. The DNA of the CDR3 is TGTGCCAGCAGTGAAGGGACAGGCAATCAGCCCCAGCATTTT.

The V and J genes are TRBV29-1 and TRBJ2-1; 11 bases are shared with TRBD2. V was clipped by 7 bases and J by 6 bases; unmatched bases: 8. The V gene's germline CDR1 is SQVTM and CDR2 ANQGSEA. CDR3 length: 14 residues. The CDR3: CSDVAGGPGNEQFF. CDR3 nucleotide sequence: TGCAGCGACGTAGCGGGGGGGCCGGGCAATGAGCAGTTCTTC.

The chain joins TRBV30 to TRBJ2-1; 11 bases are a match to TRBD2. CDR1 is GTSNPN and CDR2 is SVGIG in the germline V gene (reference sequence). After removal of 4 bases from V and 10 bases from J, the junction contained 15 bases not matched to a gene. The CDR3 is made up of 16 amino acids. CDR3 loop: CAWNLSLAGGKLEQFF. The CDR3 DNA follows: TGTGCCTGGAACCTCTCCCTAGCGGGGGGAAAACTAGAGCAGTTCTTC. The whole variable domain, remainder taken from reference TRBV30 and TRBJ2-1, is SQTIHQWPATLVQPVGSPLSLECTVEGTSNPNLYWYRQAAGRGLQLLFYSVGIGQISSEVPQNLSASRPQDRQFILSSKKLLLSDSGFYLCAWNLSLAGGKLEQFFGPGTRLTVL.

The chain employs TRBV9 and TRBJ2-6, with a tentative D call TRBD2 (5 bases). There are 19 residues in the CDR3. The germline V gene encodes CDR1 SGDLS and CDR2 YYNGEE. V lost 1 base to trimming and J lost 2 bases, with 19 bases between them. The CDR3, as DNA: TGTGCCAGCAGCGTATTGGTAGAGGGAGTTCATACTGGGGCCAACGTCCTGACTTTC. Protein product: CASSVLVEGVHTGANVLTF.

V gene TRBV28 combines with J gene TRBJ1-5; TRBD1 is a possible D gene (5 bases). Germline CDR1 MDHEN, CDR2 SYDVKM. The CDR3 contains 14 residues. Trimming removed 2 bases from V and 9 bases from J, with 14 bases in between. DNA of the CDR3: TGTGCCAGCAGTTTAGAGGCGGGGACGCGGCCCCAGCATTTT. It encodes CASSLEAGTRPQHF.